A selection of T cell receptor beta chains follows, all from one sample in a study of blood T cell repertoires in COVID-19. TCRdb's table, derived via immunoSEQ multiplex PCR, lists solely in-frame clones and lacks some. The sample lists 270,000 or so clones, roughly 88% occurring once. The sequenced material came from peripheral blood. These TCRs come from a woman in her twenties or thirties with active or convalescent COVID-19. Each CDR3 is given with its conserved first and last residue. The order of the fields is V gene, J gene, CDR3 protein.

v_call: TRBV9
j_call: TRBJ1-2
cdr3_aa: CASSVGQGNYGYTF

v_call: TRBV27
j_call: TRBJ2-7
cdr3_aa: CASSATGTYEQYF

v_call: TRBV7-6
j_call: TRBJ1-5
cdr3_aa: CASSPRGTGGISGNQPQHF

v_call: TRBV4-3
j_call: TRBJ2-2
cdr3_aa: CASSHNIGGFTGELFF

v_call: TRBV4-2
j_call: TRBJ1-5
cdr3_aa: CASSQEGRGNQPQHF

v_call: TRBV30
j_call: TRBJ2-7
cdr3_aa: CAWSVEDWAYEQYF

v_call: TRBV28
j_call: TRBJ2-1
cdr3_aa: CASSLLAGGSWNEQFF

v_call: TRBV30
j_call: TRBJ1-1
cdr3_aa: CAWRDRGDTEAFF

v_call: TRBV6-5
j_call: TRBJ2-5
cdr3_aa: CASKTDRGGRETQYF

v_call: TRBV7-9
j_call: TRBJ1-4
cdr3_aa: CASSLTGLVTEKLFF

v_call: TRBV7-2
j_call: TRBJ1-1
cdr3_aa: CASSSVNEAFF

v_call: TRBV21-1
j_call: TRBJ2-5
cdr3_aa: CASSKVGSQETQYF

v_call: TRBV5-4
j_call: TRBJ2-5
cdr3_aa: CASSAGLAAAETQYF

v_call: TRBV7-2
j_call: TRBJ2-1
cdr3_aa: CASSPQTGVYNEQFF

v_call: TRBV4-3
j_call: TRBJ2-7
cdr3_aa: CASSSLAGGTYEQYF

v_call: TRBV19
j_call: TRBJ2-4
cdr3_aa: CASSATLGQGLWNIQYF

v_call: TRBV19
j_call: TRBJ1-3
cdr3_aa: CASSIQGASGNTIYF

v_call: TRBV27
j_call: TRBJ1-5
cdr3_aa: CASSIGRGSQPQHF

v_call: TRBV6-5
j_call: TRBJ2-2
cdr3_aa: CASTYPSHTGELFF

v_call: TRBV28
j_call: TRBJ1-1
cdr3_aa: CASSTWTGGTNTEAFF